Listed below are T cell receptor beta chains from one sample, sequenced in a study of OX40 agonist ivuxolimab in advanced cancers. Assay: immunoSEQ multiplex PCR; the TCRdb copy retains only in-frame clones and omits some. The data contain about 66,000 clones, about 90% of them seen just once; the ten biggest clones take up about 0.3%. The sequenced sample was CD4+ or CD8+ T cells sorted from blood, obtained in a trial of the OX40 agonist ivuxolimab. The receptors stem from an adult with an advanced solid tumor such as melanoma, head and neck, liver or kidney cancer. The CDR3 runs from the conserved cysteine through the conserved F or W. The D gene is left open where the match is weak. The listing skips clone size in some rows; elsewhere it reads once, few, many or a size class.

CDR3 DNA,CDR3 protein,J gene,clone size,V gene,D gene
TGCGCCAGCAGTACGGGAGCTAATAATGAGCAGTTCTTC,CASSTGANNEQFF,TRBJ2-1,NA,TRBV5-1,NA
TGCGCCAGCAGCTTGGCCACAGGGAGCACAGATACGCAGTATTTT,CASSLATGSTDTQYF,TRBJ2-3,NA,TRBV5-1,NA
TGCAGTGCTAGCCACGAGACCCAGTACTTC,CSASHETQYF,TRBJ2-5,NA,TRBV20-1,NA
TGTGCCAGCAGCTTGGTAGGGGGTATCAACTATGGCTACACCTTC,CASSLVGGINYGYTF,TRBJ1-2,NA,TRBV5-6,NA
TGTGCCAGCAGCCCTGACAGGGCTGGAAACACCATATATTTT,CASSPDRAGNTIYF,TRBJ1-3,NA,TRBV4-2,TRBD1
TGTGCCAGTAGTATAGGGACTAGCGGGAGATACGAGCAGTACTTC,CASSIGTSGRYEQYF,TRBJ2-7,NA,TRBV19,TRBD2
TGCGCCAGCAGCCGTATAGCGGGAGCGAATGAGCAGTTCTTC,CASSRIAGANEQFF,TRBJ2-1,once,TRBV5-1,TRBD2
TGTGCCAGCAGTTTAACCGGCGGGAGCGGCTCAGATACGCAGTATTTT,CASSLTGGSGSDTQYF,TRBJ2-3,few,TRBV28,TRBD2
TGTGCCAGCTCACCACCAAGCGGGACGGCTGGAAACACCATATATTTT,CASSPPSGTAGNTIYF,TRBJ1-3,NA,TRBV18,NA
TGTGCCAGTAGTAATGGACAGGGACCCTACGAACAGTACTTC,CASSNGQGPYEQYF,TRBJ2-7,NA,TRBV19,TRBD1
TGCGCCAGCAGCTTAGGACCGGGAAGCTCTGGGGCCAACGTCCTGACTTTC,CASSLGPGSSGANVLTF,TRBJ2-6,NA,TRBV5-1,NA
TGTGCCAGCAGCGTGCGGACAGATCAAGAGACCCAGTACTTC,CASSVRTDQETQYF,TRBJ2-5,NA,TRBV9,NA
TGCAGCGTTGCGACACAGAATACAGATACGCAGTATTTT,CSVATQNTDTQYF,TRBJ2-3,NA,TRBV29-1,NA
TGCGCCAGCAGCCCCCTCGGGGTCCACTCTGGAAACACCATATATTTT,CASSPLGVHSGNTIYF,TRBJ1-3,NA,TRBV4-1,NA
TGTGCCAGCATTACTCTGGGCTCGGAGCAGTTCTTC,CASITLGSEQFF,TRBJ2-1,NA,TRBV2,NA
TGCAGCGTCACGGACAGGGCGGACACTGAAGCTTTCTTT,CSVTDRADTEAFF,TRBJ1-1,NA,TRBV29-1,TRBD1
TGTGCCAGCAGATCAACTCAGAACACTGAAGCTTTCTTT,CASRSTQNTEAFF,TRBJ1-1,few,TRBV7-3,NA
TGTGCCAGCAGCGACCGACTAGCGGCTTACTACGAGCAGTACTTC,CASSDRLAAYYEQYF,TRBJ2-7,NA,TRBV6-6,TRBD2
TGTGCCAGCAGCTTAACTAGCGCCACGTCCGGGGAGCTGTTTTTT,CASSLTSATSGELFF,TRBJ2-2,NA,TRBV11-2,TRBD2
TGTGCCAGCAGCGCCATAGCGACCCGCACAGATACGCAGTATTTT,CASSAIATRTDTQYF,TRBJ2-3,NA,TRBV9,NA
TGCGCCAGCAGCGGGGGCCCACGGACAGACGAGCAGTACTTC,CASSGGPRTDEQYF,TRBJ2-7,NA,TRBV5-1,NA
TGTGCCATCAGTGAGTCGAGACCGTCCTACAATGAGCAGTTCTTC,CAISESRPSYNEQFF,TRBJ2-1,NA,TRBV10-3,NA
TGTGCCAGCAGTGACCGGGACAGTAGCAATCAGCCCCAGCATTTT,CASSDRDSSNQPQHF,TRBJ1-5,NA,TRBV6-6,TRBD1
TGTGCCAGCAGGGGTAGCGGGAGCAATGAGCAGTTCTTC,CASRGSGSNEQFF,TRBJ2-1,NA,TRBV6-5,TRBD2
TGTGCCAGCAGCGTAGCGGGGCTCACCAACAATGAGCAGTTCTTC,CASSVAGLTNNEQFF,TRBJ2-1,NA,TRBV5-4,TRBD2
TGTGCCAGTTCAGGGATTGGGACAACTAATGAAAAACTGTTTTTT,CASSGIGTTNEKLFF,TRBJ1-4,NA,TRBV19,NA
TGTGCCAGCAGTGAAGGTCTCTATGGCTACACCTTC,CASSEGLYGYTF,TRBJ1-2,NA,TRBV2,NA
TGTGCCAGCACCCCTCAGGACAGGGGTCATACTGAAGCTTTCTTT,CASTPQDRGHTEAFF,TRBJ1-1,NA,TRBV11-2,TRBD1
TGTGCCAGCAGCTTGTTTGGGGGACAGGGATACACCGGGGAGCTGTTTTTT,CASSLFGGQGYTGELFF,TRBJ2-2,NA,TRBV5-6,TRBD1
TGTGCCAGCAGCCTTACAGGGACCGGGGAGCTGTTTTTT,CASSLTGTGELFF,TRBJ2-2,NA,TRBV9,NA
TGTGCCAGCCGAGGGGCCCAAGATACGCAGTATTTT,CASRGAQDTQYF,TRBJ2-3,NA,TRBV27,NA